This T cell receptor beta chain was profiled in a study of beta chain features in type 1 diabetes. The study's findings and limits: These data did not resolve whether HLA type affects TCRB rearrangement.

CD4+ cells of the naive, central memory, regulatory and stem cell-like memory types were sorted via CD45RO/CCR7/CD25/CD127/CD95/CD27. The authors reverse transcribed all of the isolated RNA, so sequencing captured expressed TCRB transcripts. The average output of naive, central memory and regulatory T cell samples was about 3.3 million reads. Repertoires were generated with immunoSEQ multiplex PCR, while TCRdb's copy carries only in-frame clones and drops some. The sample shows 150,000 to 180,000 clones, approximately 8.1% of them seen only once. There are a few counts of this clone. Antigen: not known. Germline lookup yields CDR1 SGDLS and CDR2 YYNGEE. With 0 bases clipped from V and 2 bases from J, the junction kept 1 base outside the gene matches. This CDR3 comprises 15 residues.

The sequencing sample was made of central memory CD4+ T cells from blood. The sequence derives from a man aged 18-30 years in good health. V and J are TRBV9 and TRBJ2-1; 8 bases are a match to TRBD2. The CDR3 spells CASSVGLAPYNEQFF. The CDR3 DNA is TGTGCCAGCAGCGTAGGACTAGCGCCCTACAATGAGCAGTTCTTC. The full variable domain, completed using reference TRBV9 and TRBJ2-1, is DSGVTQTPKHLITATGQRVTLRCSPRSGDLSVYWYQQSLDQGLQFLIQYYNGEERAKGNILERFSAQQFPDLHSELNLSSLELGDSALYFCASSVGLAPYNEQFFGPGTRLTVL.